This TCR beta chain is from a study of a mutant IDH1 vaccine in newly diagnosed glioma. General study results and limits: Vaccination elicited immune responses in 80% to 95% of patients.

Generated by immunoSEQ multiplex PCR, the TCRdb table keeps only in-frame clones and is missing some. The sample shows roughly 34,000 clones, about 80% of them seen only once. As concerns this clone: What it binds is unknown.

Specified time point: week 47, end of study. Doses consisted of 300 ug of mutant IDH1 20-mer peptide each, paired with topical imiquimod. New WHO grade 3 or 4 astrocytomas that were IDH1-mutant and ATRX-lost had been found in donors. The CDR3 spans 15 residues. This TCR came from a man under 40 with glioma. This specimen consisted of PBMCs, obtained from a glioma patient whose treatment included an IDH1 peptide vaccine. The V call is TRBV21-1, the J call TRBJ2-7; the D segment call TRBD2 is taken from the table without a DNA check. TRBV21-1 is a pseudogene. The CDR3 DNA reads TGTGCCAGCAGCAAAGGTAAGGTGTCGGGGTACGAGCAGTACTTC. Encoded protein: CASSKGKVSGYEQYF.